A selection of T cell receptor beta chains follows, all from one sample in a study of T cell repertoires in cytomegalovirus infection. In TCRdb, the reads were re-called with MiXCR into one record per CDR3 protein. The sample lists around 630,000 distinct CDR3 sequences, approximately 24% occurring once. Sequencing input: CD8+ T cells from PBMCs. Source of these receptors: a human donor in good health (CMV status not recorded). Some clones in this sample may be carry-over from other donors' samples. Both conserved end residues are part of each CDR3. The D gene is left open where the match is weak. Only part of the rows carry a size: once, few, many, or a class if the clone is expanded.

v_gene	d_gene	abundance	j_gene	CDR3aa	CDR3nt
TRBV2	NA	NA	TRBJ2-1	CASNEPRDEQFF	TGTGCCAGCAATGAACCCCGAGATGAGCAGTTCTTC
TRBV4-3	NA	many	TRBJ2-3	CASSQDTGTTDTQYF	TGCGCCAGCAGCCAAGATACCGGGACCACAGATACGCAGTATTTT
TRBV12-3/TRBV12-4	TRBD1	many	TRBJ2-1	CASSLASLSTWAEQGFGSVEQFF	TGTGCCAGCAGTTTAGCTTCTTTGTCCACCTGGGCGGAACAGGGGTTCGGTTCGGTTGAGCAGTTCTTC
TRBV9	NA	NA	TRBJ2-5	CASSVRSGGLEETQYF	TGTGCCAGCAGCGTTCGGTCCGGGGGGCTAGAAGAGACCCAGTACTTC
TRBV7-9	NA	few	TRBJ2-5	CASSPHSGTQYF	TGTGCCAGCAGCCCCCACAGTGGGACCCAGTACTTC
TRBV7-8	NA	many	TRBJ2-1	CASSTWGASGNNEQFF	TGTGCCAGCAGCACCTGGGGGGCTAGCGGAAACAATGAGCAGTTCTTC
TRBV6-5	NA	NA	TRBJ2-5	CASSYQRNVGTQYF	TGTGCCAGCAGTTACCAGCGGAATGTCGGGACCCAGTACTTC
TRBV5-1	NA	few	TRBJ1-1	CASSLIDPNTEAFF	TGCGCCAGCAGCTTGATTGACCCGAACACTGAAGCTTTCTTT
TRBV7-9	NA	NA	TRBJ2-1	CAGGTAYNEQFF	TGTGCAGGGGGGACGGCCTACAATGAGCAGTTCTTC
TRBV2	NA	NA	TRBJ2-6	CASNPSGANVLTF	TGTGCCAGCAATCCTTCTGGGGCCAACGTCCTGACTTTC
TRBV28	NA	few	TRBJ1-5	CASSPTLDPNQPQHF	TGTGCCAGCAGTCCTACTCTTGACCCCAATCAGCCCCAGCATTTT
TRBV7-3	NA	many	TRBJ2-2	CASSLMDTGELFF	TGTGCCAGCAGCTTAATGGACACCGGGGAGCTGTTTTTT
TRBV11-3	TRBD2	many	TRBJ2-5	CASSLGPGLAGSETQYF	TGTGCCAGCAGCTTAGGCCCTGGACTAGCGGGTTCAGAGACCCAGTACTTC
TRBV4-1	NA	few	TRBJ1-1	CASSQTQGAEAFF	TGCGCCAGCAGCCAGACACAGGGCGCCGAAGCTTTCTTT
TRBV20-1	TRBD1	NA	TRBJ2-2	CSARPKGQANTGELFF	TGCAGTGCTAGACCTAAGGGACAGGCGAACACCGGGGAGCTGTTTTTT
TRBV6-5	TRBD1	NA	TRBJ2-1	CASSYFAGGAYNEQFF	TGTGCCAGCAGTTACTTTGCAGGGGGAGCCTACAATGAGCAGTTCTTC
TRBV6-1	NA	many	TRBJ1-3	CASSSFAGNTIYF	TGTGCCAGCAGCTCCTTTGCCGGAAACACCATATATTTT
TRBV6-7	TRBD1	few	TRBJ1-6	CASTSGDRGFNSPLHF	TGTGCCAGCACCTCCGGGGACAGGGGCTTCAATTCACCCCTCCACTTT
TRBV20-1	NA	NA	TRBJ2-2	CSARGRGSTNTGELFF	TGCAGTGCTAGAGGCCGAGGCTCCACGAACACCGGGGAGCTGTTTTTT
TRBV29-1	NA	few	TRBJ2-7	CSVGGGTLGYEQYF	TGCAGCGTTGGTGGGGGGACATTGGGCTACGAGCAGTACTTC
TRBV7-2	NA	NA	TRBJ1-4	CASSRGPGPNEKLFF	TGTGCCAGCAGCCGCGGTCCGGGTCCTAATGAAAAACTGTTTTTT
TRBV6-5	TRBD1	many	TRBJ1-5	CASSYSIPGTDSNQPQHF	TGTGCCAGCAGTTACTCGATACCCGGGACAGATAGCAATCAGCCCCAGCATTTT
TRBV28	TRBD1	few	TRBJ2-1	CASKGEVWDSSYNEQFF	TGTGCCAGCAAGGGAGAGGTCTGGGACAGCTCCTACAATGAGCAGTTCTTC
TRBV2	NA	NA	TRBJ2-1	CASSEPFGNEQFF	TGTGCCAGCAGTGAACCCTTTGGCAATGAGCAGTTCTTC
TRBV20-1	TRBD1	NA	TRBJ1-5	CSARDREGPSNQPQHF	TGCAGTGCTAGGGACAGGGAGGGACCAAGCAATCAGCCCCAGCATTTT
TRBV2	NA	few	TRBJ2-2	CASSEMAGQFTGELFF	TGTGCCAGCAGTGAAATGGCGGGACAGTTCACCGGGGAGCTGTTTTTT
TRBV20-1	NA	few	TRBJ1-2	CSAREGGTYGYTF	TGCAGTGCTAGAGAAGGTGGTACCTATGGCTACACCTTC
TRBV29-1	NA	once	TRBJ1-6	CSVGEGQNSPLHF	TGCAGCGTGGGGGAGGGCCAGAATTCACCCCTCCACTTT
TRBV6-6	NA	few	TRBJ1-2	CASTPGGSNLYGYTF	TGTGCCAGCACACCCGGAGGCTCTAACCTCTATGGCTACACCTTC
TRBV7-6	NA	many	TRBJ2-3	CASSLQHSSTDTQYF	TGTGCCAGCAGCTTACAACACTCTAGCACAGATACGCAGTATTTT
TRBV28	NA	few	TRBJ2-5	CASGLRGRLETQYF	TGTGCCAGCGGACTGAGGGGGAGGCTGGAGACCCAGTACTTC
TRBV4-1	NA	few	TRBJ1-1	CASSQHLNTEAFF	TGCGCCAGCAGCCAACACCTGAACACTGAAGCTTTCTTT
TRBV12-3/TRBV12-4	NA	few	TRBJ2-2	CASSQGWAGELFF	TGTGCCAGCAGTCAGGGTTGGGCCGGGGAGCTGTTTTTT
TRBV12-3/TRBV12-4	TRBD2	many	TRBJ2-7	CATQAGRAYEQYF	TGTGCCACTCAGGCCGGGAGGGCCTACGAGCAGTACTTC
TRBV6-5	NA	NA	TRBJ1-6	CASSYSSGYNSPLHF	TGTGCCAGCAGTTACTCATCGGGGTATAATTCACCCCTCCACTTT
TRBV12-5	TRBD1	few	TRBJ1-1	CASGSGQHTEAFF	TGTGCTAGTGGTTCGGGACAGCACACTGAAGCTTTCTTT
TRBV19	TRBD1	NA	TRBJ1-1	CASQTGATEAFF	TGTGCCAGCCAGACAGGGGCCACTGAAGCTTTCTTT
TRBV7-6	NA	once	TRBJ1-4	CASSSDPQRAPMNEKLFF	TGTGCCAGCAGCTCGGACCCACAAAGGGCCCCGATGAATGAAAAACTGTTTTTT
TRBV29-1	TRBD1	NA	TRBJ1-1	CSVEGTGTEAFF	TGCAGCGTTGAAGGGACAGGCACTGAAGCTTTCTTT
TRBV27	NA	NA	TRBJ2-3	CATSRGDTQYF	TGTGCCACCTCTCGAGGAGATACGCAGTATTTT
TRBV18	NA	few	TRBJ2-1	CASSPASSEQFF	TGTGCCAGCTCACCAGCTAGCAGTGAGCAGTTCTTC
TRBV29-1	NA	NA	TRBJ1-1	CSVVGNGENTEAFF	TGCAGCGTTGTAGGTAATGGGGAGAACACTGAAGCTTTCTTT
TRBV3-1	TRBD1	few	TRBJ2-7	CASSRSGTGNYEQYF	TGTGCCAGCAGCCGATCCGGGACAGGGAACTACGAGCAGTACTTC
TRBV5-6	TRBD1	NA	TRBJ2-3	CASSSWTGITDTQYF	TGTGCCAGCAGCTCCTGGACAGGGATAACAGATACGCAGTATTTT
TRBV12-5	NA	NA	TRBJ1-1	CASGLPLTTQFTEAFF	TGTGCTAGTGGTTTGCCTCTCACCACACAGTTCACTGAAGCTTTCTTT